These 31 T cell receptor beta chains came from one sample sequenced in a study of T-cell memory formation after mild COVID-19. TCRdb analysed the 5' RACE reads with MiXCR anew, one entry per CDR3 protein. Among over 120,000 distinct CDR3 sequences listed, 25% were seen once. What was sequenced was PBMCs or a T cell subset sorted from them (not recorded which). The receptors stem from an adult woman who had mild COVID-19 (a few samples of this study predate the infection). Cell type and time point are not known.

The chain couples TRBV6-2 or TRBV6-3 to TRBJ2-1; D might be TRBD1 or TRBD2, each matching 6 bases. In germline, CDR1 is MNHEY, CDR2 SVGEGT. V lost 5 bases to trimming and J lost 15 bases, with 20 bases between them. The CDR3 is 13 residues long. The CDR3 bases are TGTGCCAGCAGTCGGGGGCGCGGGATGGAAATGTTCTTC. Residues: CASSRGRGMEMFF.

This clonotype showed up just a few times. The gene calls are TRBV12-3 or TRBV12-4 and TRBJ2-7, with D perhaps TRBD2 (6 bases). Deletions cut 4 bases from V and 2 bases from J, with 9 bases between. The CDR3 runs 13 residues. The CDR3 DNA reads TGTGCCAGCAGTTCGGGGGAGGCCTACGAGCAGTACTTC. Its protein is CASSSGEAYEQYF.

This clonotype was seen only a few times. The rearrangement uses TRBV24-1 and TRBJ2-2, with a weak D call TRBD2 (5 bases). Per germline, CDR1 KGHDR and CDR2 SFDVKD. Trimming pared 3 bases from V and 7 bases from J, leaving 8 bases between. The CDR3 length is 13 residues. The chain's CDR3 is CATSDPSLGELFF. CDR3 sequence (DNA): TGTGCCACCAGTGATCCTAGCCTCGGGGAGCTGTTTTTT.

This clonotype was counted only a few times. The chain recombines TRBV7-8 with TRBJ2-2, with 7 bases lining up with TRBD2. The CDR3 runs 19 residues. CDR1 and CDR2 (germline): SGHVS, FQNEAQ. Trimming took 2 bases from V and 3 from J; bases not matched to a gene: 15. CDR3 nucleotide sequence: TGTGCCAGCAGCTTACGTACTTCGGGAGGCCTCCAGGACACCGGGGAGCTGTTTTTT. Translation gives CASSLRTSGGLQDTGELFF.

The chain recombines TRBV20-1 with TRBJ1-1; no firm D call. Germline CDR1 DFQATT, CDR2 SNEGSKA (reference sequence). The V and J ends lost 0 bases and 2 bases respectively, with 10 bases between them. This CDR3 is built from 14 residues. The CDR3 nucleotides read TGCAGTGCTAGAGAATACAACAGAAACACTGAAGCTTTCTTT. It is translated as CSAREYNRNTEAFF.

This clonotype was observed a handful of times. V gene TRBV4-2 combines with J gene TRBJ2-7; D perhaps matches TRBD2 (7 bases). The CDR3 runs to 16 residues. CDR1 and CDR2 (germline): LGHNA, YNFKEQ. V dropped 4 bases and J dropped 1 base, with 17 bases sitting between them. CDR3 loop: CASSPSGGAGSYEQYF. The CDR3 DNA sequence: TGTGCCAGCAGCCCCTCTGGGGGGGCCGGGTCCTACGAGCAGTACTTC.

This chain uses TRBV7-6 with TRBJ2-1; 7 bases align to TRBD1. V lost 5 bases and J lost 6; bases outside the gene matches: 4. Germline CDR1 is SGHVS and CDR2 is FNYEAQ. The CDR3 is 13 amino acids. CDR3 coding DNA: TGTGCCAGCAGCATCGCAGGGGGCAATGAGCAGTTCTTC. This translates into CASSIAGGNEQFF.

The CDR3 DNA sequence: TGCAGTGCTAGTACTAGCGGGAGAGGGGACTACAATGAGCAGTTCTTC. This translates into CSASTSGRGDYNEQFF. The chain employs TRBV20-1 and TRBJ2-1, with 11 bases fitting TRBD2. The CDR3 loop spans 16 amino acids. Per the germline V gene, CDR1 is DFQATT and CDR2 is SNEGSKA (reference sequence). Germline trimming cut 3 bases from V and 3 bases from J; bases unmatched to any gene: 7.

This chain connects TRBV24-1 to TRBJ2-3, with D possibly called TRBD1 or TRBD2 (5 bases each). The V and J ends lost 4 bases and 0 bases respectively, with 16 bases between them. Germline CDR1 is KGHDR and CDR2 is SFDVKD. This CDR3 contains 17 residues. DNA for the CDR3: TGTGCCACCAGTGACGCCGGGACGACCTCTAGCACAGATACGCAGTATTTT. Protein product: CATSDAGTTSSTDTQYF.

The chain employs TRBV27 and TRBJ2-3; 8 nucleotides match TRBD2. V was pared by 4 bases and J by 4 bases, with 7 bases of the junction left unmatched. In germline, CDR1 is MNHEY, CDR2 SMNVEV (reference sequence). The CDR3 is 15 amino acids. The CDR3 spells CASSSAGVEADTQYF. CDR3 DNA: TGTGCCAGCAGTTCAGCGGGGGTAGAGGCAGATACGCAGTATTTT.

CDR3 loop: CASINRGSGEAFF. The DNA of the CDR3 is TGTGCCAGCATCAACAGGGGTTCGGGTGAAGCTTTCTTT. This chain connects TRBV11-2 to TRBJ1-1, with 7 bases matching TRBD1. J was trimmed by 7 bases and V by 7 bases; bases with no gene match: 9. CDR3 size: 13 residues. Per germline, CDR1 SGHAT and CDR2 FQNNGV.

There are a few counts of this clonotype. The chain combines TRBV5-1 with TRBJ2-4, with D maybe TRBD2 (5 bases). V lost 0 bases and J lost 5, with 12 bases in between. The CDR3 consists of 15 residues. CDR1 is SGHRS and CDR2 is YFSETQ in the germline V gene. As DNA, the CDR3 is TGCGCCAGCAGCTTGGGGAAGGGAGAGGAAAACATTCAGTACTTC. This gives the protein CASSLGKGEENIQYF.

The gene calls are TRBV29-1 and TRBJ2-1, with 7 positions matching TRBD2. There are 17 residues in the CDR3. Germline V lookup: CDR1 SQVTM, CDR2 ANQGSEA. V lost 6 bases to trimming and J lost 0 bases; unmatched junction nucleotides: 14. CDR3 DNA sequence: TGCAGCGTCCGCAGGGTACCTAGCGGTGGCTCCTACAATGAGCAGTTCTTC. Amino acid sequence: CSVRRVPSGGSYNEQFF.

This chain connects TRBV5-4 to TRBJ2-1; D perhaps matches TRBD2 (6 bases). CDR1 SGHNT and CDR2 YYREEE come from the germline V gene (reference sequence). Trimming shortened V by 4 bases and J by 5 bases, and 19 bases separated the two germline ends. The CDR3 covers 16 residues. CDR3 DNA: TGTGCCAGCAGCCCCGGACTACCTGGGAGGCACAATGAGCAGTTCTTC. This encodes CASSPGLPGRHNEQFF. The full variable domain, rest sourced from reference TRBV5-4 and TRBJ2-1, is ETGVTQSPTHLIKTRGQQVTLRCSSQSGHNTVSWYQQALGQGPQFIFQYYREEENGRGNFPPRFSGLQFPNYSSELNVNALELDDSALYLCASSPGLPGRHNEQFFGPGTRLTVL.

The V and J genes are TRBV20-1 and TRBJ2-1; D ambiguous. Germline V gives CDR1 DFQATT, CDR2 SNEGSKA (reference sequence). The CDR3 totals 13 residues. V gave up 5 bases and J gave up 0 bases, with 8 bases separating them. This chain's CDR3 is CSAPTSSYNEQFF. In DNA form, the CDR3 reads TGCAGTGCTCCGACCAGCTCCTACAATGAGCAGTTCTTC.

This clonotype was recorded a few times. The rearrangement joins TRBV3-1 to TRBJ1-1; no clear D gene. The CDR3 has 14 residues. Trimming took 4 bases from V and 7 from J, leaving 16 bases between them. Germline V gives CDR1 LGHDT, CDR2 YNNKEL (reference sequence). The CDR3 region is CASSPGGSIDEAFF. The CDR3, as DNA: TGTGCCAGCAGCCCGGGTGGGTCGATTGATGAAGCTTTCTTT.

This clonotype was seen more than once but under ten times. V usage is TRBV5-6 and J usage is TRBJ2-3, with 7 bases lining up with TRBD2. This CDR3 contains 12 residues. Germline assignment: CDR1 SGHDT and CDR2 YYEEEE. V shed 3 bases and J 5 bases; nucleotides not matched to a gene: 0. The chain's CDR3 is CASSSGGDTQYF. As DNA, the CDR3 is TGTGCCAGCAGCTCGGGGGGAGATACGCAGTATTTT.

This clonotype was seen only a few times. The rearrangement links TRBV24-1 to TRBJ2-1; 9 nucleotides match TRBD2. The CDR3 is made up of 16 amino acids. CDR1 and CDR2 from the germline V gene are KGHDR and SFDVKD. V shed 4 bases and J 5 bases; nucleotides not matched to a gene: 8. The CDR3 DNA reads as TGTGCCACCAGTGAGGGGCGGGAGGGCGTGCACAATGAGCAGTTCTTC. It is translated as CATSEGREGVHNEQFF.

This clonotype came up a few times. The chain has TRBV20-1 and TRBJ2-5, with D unresolved. The germline V and J ends were trimmed by 3 bases and 0 bases, with 23 bases remaining between them. Germline V gene lookup returns CDR1 DFQATT and CDR2 SNEGSKA (reference sequence). This CDR3 is built from 18 residues. CDR3 coding DNA: TGCAGTGCTAGTGCTGGACCAAACGACCTCATGTACCAAGAGACCCAGTACTTC. This encodes CSASAGPNDLMYQETQYF.

In DNA form, the CDR3 reads TGTGCCAGCACCTTCGGGACACACTATGGCTACACCTTC. Its translation: CASTFGTHYGYTF. This rearrangement joins TRBV12-3 or TRBV12-4 to TRBJ1-2, with D possibly TRBD1 on 6 matching bases. This CDR3 region has 13 residues. The germline V and J ends were trimmed by 7 bases and 3 bases, with 12 bases remaining between them.

Only a few counts were recorded for this clonotype. The chain is built from TRBV27 and TRBJ2-1; TRBD1 is a possible D gene (5 bases). V gave up 6 bases and J gave up 1 base, with 10 bases separating them. The CDR3 loop spans 14 amino acids. Germline V gives CDR1 MNHEY, CDR2 SMNVEV (reference sequence). CDR3 coding DNA: TGTGCCAGCAGCTTGACAGCGTCCTACAATGAGCAGTTCTTC. Residues: CASSLTASYNEQFF.

In its sample, this clonotype was seen a few times. The V call is TRBV4-1, the J call TRBJ2-5; a weak D match, TRBD2 (5 bases). Germline CDR1 and CDR2: MGHRA and YSYEKL. The CDR3 runs to 11 residues. V lost 1 base to trimming and J lost 9 bases, with 6 bases between them. CDR3 protein: CASSQGGSQYF. For the CDR3, the DNA is TGCGCCAGCAGCCAAGGAGGGTCCCAGTACTTC.

This clonotype has just a few counts. The V gene is TRBV20-1, the J gene TRBJ1-2; the D gene is possibly TRBD1 (5 bases). The germline CDR1 and CDR2 sequences are DFQATT and SNEGSKA (reference sequence). The CDR3 has 16 residues. Trimming shortened V by 4 bases and J by 5 bases, and 23 bases separated the two germline ends. CDR3 region: CSATLPGTHIRYGYTF. Here the CDR3 DNA reads TGCAGTGCTACCCTCCCCGGGACTCACATACGGTATGGCTACACCTTC.

The sample holds a few counts of this clonotype. The V call is TRBV4-1, the J call TRBJ2-4, with D tentatively TRBD1 (5 bases). CDR3 size: 13 residues. Germline V lookup: CDR1 MGHRA, CDR2 YSYEKL. Trimming removed 4 bases at V and 6 bases at J, with 10 bases between. The CDR3, as DNA: TGCGCCAGCAGCCCGCCTCAGGGAAACATTCAGTACTTC. Protein sequence: CASSPPQGNIQYF.

This clonotype was found many times. The V call is TRBV27, the J call TRBJ2-7, with D perhaps TRBD1 (5 bases). The CDR3 sequence is 12 residues long. Germline V gives CDR1 MNHEY, CDR2 SMNVEV (reference sequence). The V end was cut by 4 bases, the J end by 3 bases, with 7 bases between. The CDR3 coding sequence is TGTGCCAGCAGTTCCCAGGGCTACGAGCAGTACTTC. Its protein is CASSSQGYEQYF.

For the CDR3, the DNA is TGTGCCAGCAGATCCGGACTGGGCACAGATACGCAGTATTTT. It is translated as CASRSGLGTDTQYF. J is TRBJ2-3 and V is TRBV7-2, with D perhaps matching TRBD2 (5 bases). Per the germline V gene, CDR1 is SGHTA and CDR2 is FQGNSA. The CDR3 runs 14 residues. The V end was cut by 6 bases, the J end by 1 base, with 11 bases between. The full variable domain, rest sourced from reference TRBV7-2 and TRBJ2-3, is GAGVSQSPSNKVTEKGKDVELRCDPISGHTALYWYRQSLGQGLEFLIYFQGNSAPDKSGLPSDRFSAERTGGSVSTLTIQRTQQEDSAVYLCASRSGLGTDTQYFGPGTRLTVL.

This rearrangement joins TRBV6-6 to TRBJ1-2, with D unclear. This CDR3 contains 14 residues. V shed 2 bases and J shed 4 bases, with 11 bases lying between them. Per the germline V gene, CDR1 is MNHNY and CDR2 is SVGAGI (reference sequence). The CDR3 is CASSYIRDPYGYTF. For the CDR3, the DNA is TGTGCCAGCAGTTACATTAGAGACCCCTATGGCTACACCTTC.

Concerning this clonotype: The junction shows a germline mismatch at one end, possibly a read error. The rearrangement uses TRBV19 and TRBJ2-1; the D gene is possibly TRBD1 (5 bases). The germline V gene has CDR1 LNHDA and CDR2 SQIVND (reference sequence). The CDR3 sequence is 13 residues long. The DNA of the CDR3 is TGTGCCAGTACAGGGTTCTCCTACGATGAGCAGTTCTTC. It translates to CASTGFSYDEQFF.

The gene calls are TRBV5-1 and TRBJ2-2; no reliable D call. The V gene lost 0 bases and the J gene lost 6 bases, with 6 bases spanning the gap. The germline gives CDR1 SGHRS, CDR2 YFSETQ. The CDR3 runs 13 residues. The CDR3 region is CASSLAVPGELFF. The CDR3 coding sequence is TGCGCCAGCAGCTTGGCTGTACCCGGGGAGCTGTTTTTT.

This clonotype has a handful of counts. The DNA of the CDR3 is TGTGCCAGCAGCTTGGGGGGGTGGAATGAAAAACTGTTTTTT. Protein sequence: CASSLGGWNEKLFF. The chain employs TRBV7-2 and TRBJ1-4, with a tentative D call TRBD1 (5 bases). This CDR3 contains 14 residues. The V end lost 3 bases, the J end lost 5 bases, and 10 bases lay between the germline ends. The germline V gene has CDR1 SGHTA and CDR2 FQGNSA. Filled out from reference TRBV7-2 and TRBJ1-4, the complete variable domain reads GAGVSQSPSNKVTEKGKDVELRCDPISGHTALYWYRQSLGQGLEFLIYFQGNSAPDKSGLPSDRFSAERTGGSVSTLTIQRTQQEDSAVYLCASSLGGWNEKLFFGSGTQLSVL.

V is TRBV5-1 and J is TRBJ1-2; tentative D call: TRBD1 (5 bases). The CDR3 consists of 14 residues. The germline gives CDR1 SGHRS, CDR2 YFSETQ. Trimming removed 0 bases from V and 7 bases from J, with 13 bases in between. CDR3 nucleotide sequence: TGCGCCAGCAGCTTGGTAGGGGAGGGTAGTGGCTACACCTTC. It translates to CASSLVGEGSGYTF.